This T cell receptor (beta chain) was obtained from a study of human T cells and chemical hapten exposure. Study findings and constraints: The study found expanded TCRs formed significantly more large CDR3 similarity clusters than controls.

Time point reported: patch test 1, 2 weeks after DPC sensitization. Treatment of the sample: therapeutic diphenylcyclopropenone sensitization with weekly scalp DPC. TCRdb re-analysed the RACE reads in MiXCR, keeping a single row per CDR3 protein. The table includes about 120,000 distinct CDR3 sequences, around 15% detected once. Trimming stripped 1 base from V and 2 bases from J, with 17 bases between. Germline V gene lookup returns CDR1 LGHNA and CDR2 YSLEER. The length of the CDR3 is 17 residues. This clonotype was recorded a few times. Its antigen is not identified. The sequence derives from a man between 18 and 29 years old with alopecia areata. Some clones in this sample may be carry-over from other donors' samples. The V call is TRBV4-3, the J call TRBJ1-2; D not certain. Sequencing used whole blood, obtained in connection with sensitization to the hapten diphenylcyclopropenone (DPC). The CDR3: CASSQAQAFGVNYGYTF. In DNA form, the CDR3 reads TGCGCCAGCAGCCAAGCCCAGGCCTTCGGAGTAAACTATGGCTACACCTTC.